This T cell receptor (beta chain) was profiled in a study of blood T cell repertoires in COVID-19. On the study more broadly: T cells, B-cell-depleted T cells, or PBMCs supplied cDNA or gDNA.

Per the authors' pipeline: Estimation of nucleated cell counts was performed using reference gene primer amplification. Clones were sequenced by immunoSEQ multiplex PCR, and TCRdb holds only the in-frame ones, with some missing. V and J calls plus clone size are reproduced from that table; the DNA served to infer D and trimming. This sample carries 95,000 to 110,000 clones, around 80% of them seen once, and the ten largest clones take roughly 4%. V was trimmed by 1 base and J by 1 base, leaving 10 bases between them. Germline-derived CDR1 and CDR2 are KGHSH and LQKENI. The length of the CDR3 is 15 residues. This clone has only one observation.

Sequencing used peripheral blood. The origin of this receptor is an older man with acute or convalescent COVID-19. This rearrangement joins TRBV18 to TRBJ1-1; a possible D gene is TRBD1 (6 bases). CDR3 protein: CASSPQPGENTEAFF. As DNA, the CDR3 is TGTGCCAGCTCACCACAACCAGGGGAGAACACTGAAGCTTTCTTT.